Below are 12 T cell receptor beta chains sequenced from a single sample in a study of cytomegalovirus exposure and HLA in healthy donors. PCR was performed using 60 Vbeta and 13 Jbeta primers. Clones were sequenced by immunoSEQ multiplex PCR, and TCRdb holds only the in-frame ones, with some missing. Here the sample spans approximately 160,000 clones, just over 75% being singletons. What was sequenced was PBMCs. Receptors originate from a man aged 40-49 years in good health and CMV-seronegative.

The CDR3 sequence is CASGARGRSNEKLFF. The CDR3, as DNA: TGTGCCAGCGGTGCCCGAGGGCGATCTAATGAAAAACTGTTTTTT. The chain couples TRBV25-1 to TRBJ1-4; D remains ambiguous. Trimming took off 8 bases at V and 3 bases at J, with 16 bases between the two ends. CDR1 is MGHDK and CDR2 is SYGVNS in the germline V gene. CDR3 length equals 15 residues.

The rearrangement joins TRBV5-1 to TRBJ1-4; possibly TRBD1 for D (5 bases). Germline-derived CDR1 and CDR2 are SGHRS and YFSETQ. The CDR3 has 15 amino acids. Between the trimmed V and J ends, which lost 2 bases and 0 bases, there was a span of 8 bases. In nucleotides, the CDR3 is TGCGCCAGCAGCTTTGACAGTTCAACTAATGAAAAACTGTTTTTT. Its protein is CASSFDSSTNEKLFF. Supplemented by reference TRBV5-1 and TRBJ1-4, the full variable domain reads KAGVTQTPRYLIKTRGQQVTLSCSPISGHRSVSWYQQTPGQGLQFLFEYFSETQRNKGNFPGRFSGRQFSNSRSEMNVSTLELGDSALYLCASSFDSSTNEKLFFGSGTQLSVL.

About this clone itself: Other nucleotide sequences from this sample produce the same CDR3. The V call is TRBV27, the J call TRBJ1-5; D gene unclear. Trimming removed 1 base from V and 2 bases from J, with 6 bases in between. The CDR3 spans 14 residues. The V gene's germline CDR1 is MNHEY and CDR2 SMNVEV (reference sequence). CDR3 sequence reads: CASSLLGGNQPQHF. The CDR3, as DNA: TGTGCCAGCAGTTTATTGGGAGGCAATCAGCCCCAGCATTTT.

This rearrangement joins TRBV11-2 to TRBJ2-2; a weak D match, TRBD1 (6 bases). Trimming stripped 8 bases from V and 4 bases from J, with 29 bases between. The CDR3 is made up of 19 amino acids. Per the germline V gene, CDR1 is SGHAT and CDR2 is FQNNGV. The CDR3 nucleotides read TGTGCCAGCGTCAGGGGCCGGGACGGGTTCCAATCGAGCACCGGGGAGCTGTTTTTT. It is translated as CASVRGRDGFQSSTGELFF.

J is TRBJ1-2 and V is TRBV6-5, with 7 bases that match TRBD1. Germline CDR1 is MNHEY and CDR2 is SVGAGI. The CDR3 runs to 15 residues. The V gene end was trimmed by 5 bases and the J gene end by 0 bases; junction bases not matched to a gene: 6. The CDR3 DNA sequence: TGTGCCAGCAGTCAATACAGGGGATCTAACTATGGCTACACCTTC. Amino acids: CASSQYRGSNYGYTF.

This sequence joins TRBV7-8 and TRBJ1-1, with 7 bases matching TRBD1. The V gene's germline CDR1 is SGHVS and CDR2 FQNEAQ. With 3 bases clipped from V and 4 bases from J, the junction kept 5 bases outside the gene matches. This CDR3 is 14 amino acids long. Written as DNA, the CDR3 is TGTGCCAGCAGCTTGAAACAGGGGTTCACTGAAGCTTTCTTT. Translation gives CASSLKQGFTEAFF.

V is TRBV7-9 and J is TRBJ2-3, with 10 bases matching TRBD2. The CDR3 loop spans 17 amino acids. CDR1 and CDR2 from the germline V gene are SEHNR and FQNEAQ (reference sequence). The ends lost 1 base at V and 3 bases at J; junction bases unmatched: 7. The DNA of the CDR3 is TGTGCCAGCAGCTTAGGGGCTAGCGGGAGTTTGACAGATACGCAGTATTTT. Encoded protein: CASSLGASGSLTDTQYF.

The V and J genes are TRBV5-4 and TRBJ1-1, with TRBD1 matching 11 bases. This CDR3 contains 19 residues. The trim removed 4 bases at V and 2 bases at J, leaving 16 bases unmatched. Germline V gene lookup returns CDR1 SGHNT and CDR2 YYREEE (reference sequence). This CDR3 is CASSVHFRDRGIGNTEAFF. CDR3 in DNA: TGTGCCAGCAGCGTACACTTCCGGGACAGGGGGATTGGAAACACTGAAGCTTTCTTT.

J is TRBJ2-7 and V is TRBV5-6; 8 bases match TRBD2. The germline CDR1 and CDR2 sequences are SGHDT and YYEEEE. The CDR3 is 12 residues long. With V trimmed by 4 bases and J by 6 bases, 3 bases remained unmatched. CDR3 protein: CASSLREGEQYV. CDR3 sequence (DNA): TGTGCCAGCAGCCTCCGGGAGGGCGAGCAGTACGTC.

The genes are TRBV19 and TRBJ2-6; possible D gene TRBD1, 7 bases. This CDR3 has 16 residues. Germline-derived CDR1 and CDR2 are LNHDA and SQIVND (reference sequence). The V gene lost 3 bases and the J gene lost 0 bases, with 9 bases spanning the gap. The CDR3 is CASSMQGGSGANVLTF. The CDR3 DNA sequence: TGTGCCAGTAGTATGCAGGGGGGCTCTGGGGCCAACGTCCTGACTTTC.

The chain recombines TRBV30 with TRBJ1-3, with 8 bases matching TRBD1. The junction had 10 bases not matched to a gene; V was cut back by 0 bases and J by 0 bases. CDR3 size: 18 residues. Germline CDR1 GTSNPN, CDR2 SVGIG (reference sequence). CDR3 loop: CAWSVRVIQGGSGNTIYF. The CDR3 DNA is TGTGCCTGGAGTGTACGGGTGATACAGGGGGGCTCTGGAAACACCATATATTTT.

This chain connects TRBV6-5 to TRBJ1-1; perhaps TRBD1 as D (5 bases). CDR1 is MNHEY and CDR2 is SVGAGI in the germline V gene. CDR3 size: 13 residues. V was pared by 10 bases and J by 1 base, with 13 bases between. The CDR3 nucleotides are TGTGCCACCTCCTTGGGGGGGAACACTGAAGCTTTCTTT. Translated, it gives CATSLGGNTEAFF.